This TCR beta chain appears in the sequencing data of a study of blood T cell repertoires in COVID-19. Only a few counts were recorded for this clone. In the source study's methods: By means of reference gene primer amplification, nucleated cell counts were estimated. The repertoire was sequenced with immunoSEQ multiplex PCR; TCRdb's copy has only in-frame clones and lacks some. V and J calls and clone size follow that table, whereas D and trimming were derived from the DNA. The repertoire holds about 74,000 clones, roughly 86% seen once, with around 35% in the top ten. The sequence came from a man between 65 and 85 years old with acute or convalescent COVID-19. Source material: peripheral blood.

This CDR3 reads CASSGSTGENTEAFF. The CDR3 DNA reads TGCGCCAGCAGCGGCTCGACAGGGGAGAACACTGAAGCTTTCTTT. The rearrangement links TRBV5-1 to TRBJ1-1; 8 bases match TRBD1. CDR3 length: 15 residues. Trimming took 4 bases from V and 1 from J; bases not matched to a gene: 6. Germline V lookup: CDR1 SGHRS, CDR2 YFSETQ. The variable domain in full, with the rest retrieved from reference TRBV5-1 and TRBJ1-1, is KAGVTQTPRYLIKTRGQQVTLSCSPISGHRSVSWYQQTPGQGLQFLFEYFSETQRNKGNFPGRFSGRQFSNSRSEMNVSTLELGDSALYLCASSGSTGENTEAFFGQGTRLTVV.